These 27 T cell receptor beta chains were all obtained from the same sample, sequenced in a study of identical twins. TCRdb processed the 5' RACE reads anew with MiXCR; each CDR3 protein has one entry. The data hold hundreds of thousands of distinct CDR3 sequences, with 20% to 25% observed a single time. Another study also made use of these data, one on yellow fever vaccine responses in identical twins.

Sequencing was performed on CD4+ T cells sorted from blood. The receptors originated from a woman under 30 in good health.

This clonotype has a handful of counts. CDR3 in DNA: TGTGCCACCAGCAGAGCGTTGGATCCTAGCACAGATACGCAGTATTTT. Its translation: CATSRALDPSTDTQYF. This sequence joins TRBV15 and TRBJ2-3, with D hard to call. The germline gives CDR1 LNHNV, CDR2 YYDKDF (reference sequence). V gave up 1 base and J gave up 0 bases, with 11 bases separating them. The CDR3 has 16 amino acids.

The chain has TRBV20-1 and TRBJ2-5; no clear D gene. V was cut by 0 bases and J by 9 bases, with 8 bases left in between. Per germline, CDR1 DFQATT and CDR2 SNEGSKA (reference sequence). The CDR3 is made up of 11 amino acids. The CDR3: CSARDQLAQYF. The CDR3 DNA follows: TGCAGTGCTAGAGATCAGCTGGCCCAGTACTTC.

This clonotype was recorded only once. The V and J genes are TRBV4-2 and TRBJ2-3; no reliable D call. CDR1 is LGHNA and CDR2 is YNFKEQ in the germline V gene. V gave up 0 bases and J gave up 0 bases, with 10 bases separating them. The length of the CDR3 is 16 residues. The CDR3 sequence: CASSQDGPGSTDTQYF. CDR3 DNA: TGTGCCAGCAGCCAAGATGGGCCGGGTAGCACAGATACGCAGTATTTT.

There are a few counts of this clonotype. The chain joins TRBV12-3 or TRBV12-4 to TRBJ2-1; 12 bases are shared with TRBD1. The CDR3 spans 20 residues. J gave up 2 bases and V 4 bases, and 15 bases lay outside the gene matches. CDR3 loop: CASSSLPGQGAQGPYNEQFF. The CDR3, as DNA: TGTGCCAGCAGTTCCCTGCCGGGACAGGGGGCGCAGGGACCCTACAATGAGCAGTTCTTC.

The chain carries TRBV4-2 and TRBJ2-1, with D unclear. From germline, CDR1 is LGHNA and CDR2 YNFKEQ. V lost 0 bases to trimming and J lost 8 bases, with 11 bases between them. This CDR3 is built from 14 residues. CDR3 in amino acids: CASSQDLVKDEQFF. In nucleotides, the CDR3 is TGTGCCAGCAGCCAAGATCTCGTGAAGGATGAGCAGTTCTTC.

This clonotype was seen a few times. The V gene is TRBV27, the J gene TRBJ2-1, with 12 nucleotides matching TRBD2. With 2 bases clipped from V and 8 bases from J, the junction kept 4 bases outside the gene matches. In germline, CDR1 is MNHEY, CDR2 SMNVEV (reference sequence). CDR3 length equals 15 residues. CDR3 DNA: TGTGCCAGCAGTTTAGTTCTAGCGGGGGGGCATGAGCAGTTCTTC. Amino acids: CASSLVLAGGHEQFF.

The table lists this clonotype with a few counts. The rearrangement uses TRBV10-3 and TRBJ2-7; D is perhaps TRBD2 (6 bases). This CDR3 has 16 residues. The V gene lost 0 bases and the J gene lost 1 base, with 13 bases spanning the gap. Germline CDR1 reads ENHRY; CDR2 reads SYGVKD. CDR3: CAISESTSGRSYEQYF. The CDR3 coding sequence is TGTGCCATCAGTGAGTCGACGAGCGGGCGTTCCTACGAGCAGTACTTC.

This clonotype was found a few times. The rearrangement joins TRBV6-1 to TRBJ1-1, with 7 bases that match TRBD1. V gave up 6 bases and J gave up 3 bases; unmatched junction bases: 10. This CDR3 is built from 15 residues. The germline gives CDR1 MNHNS, CDR2 SASEGT. The CDR3 nucleotides are TGTGCCAGCAGAGCCAGGGGGGGCTTTGACACTGAAGCTTTCTTT. Translation: CASRARGGFDTEAFF.

The V gene is TRBV6-5, the J gene TRBJ2-5, with D possibly matching TRBD2 (6 bases). The CDR3 contains 17 residues. Looked up from germline, CDR1 is MNHEY and CDR2 is SVGAGI. Trimming took off 0 bases at V and 5 bases at J, with 19 bases between the two ends. The CDR3: CASSYSIPGLTKETQYF. The CDR3 coding sequence is TGTGCCAGCAGTTACTCGATTCCGGGACTTACTAAGGAGACCCAGTACTTC.

V and J are TRBV2 and TRBJ2-3; D possibly corresponds to TRBD2 (5 bases). Trimming cost V 1 base and J 1 base, with 6 bases left between them. CDR3 length: 14 amino acids. From germline, CDR1 is SNHLY and CDR2 FYNNEI. The CDR3 sequence is CASSEGRGTDTQYF. The CDR3 nucleotides are TGTGCCAGCAGTGAAGGGCGGGGCACAGATACGCAGTATTTT.

This clonotype came up a few times. The V call is TRBV5-5, the J call TRBJ1-6, with unresolved D. The CDR3 consists of 13 residues. Germline loops: CDR1 SGHKS, CDR2 YYEKEE (reference sequence). Trimming stripped 1 base from V and 9 bases from J, with 8 bases between. For the CDR3, the DNA is TGTGCCAGCAGCTTGTCAGTAACTTCACCCCTCCACTTT. This codes for CASSLSVTSPLHF. Filled out from reference TRBV5-5 and TRBJ1-6, the complete variable domain reads DAGVTQSPTHLIKTRGQQVTLRCSPISGHKSVSWYQQVLGQGPQFIFQYYEKEERGRGNFPDRFSARQFPNYSSELNVNALLLGDSALYLCASSLSVTSPLHFGNGTRLTVT.

The rearrangement uses TRBV5-1 and TRBJ2-1, with TRBD2 identical over 12 bases. Germline V gives CDR1 SGHRS, CDR2 YFSETQ. The CDR3 runs to 16 residues. V gave up 0 bases and J gave up 7 bases; unmatched junction bases: 5. The CDR3 sequence is CASSLELAGGGNEQFF. As DNA, the CDR3 is TGCGCCAGCAGCTTGGAACTAGCGGGAGGTGGGAATGAGCAGTTCTTC.

J is TRBJ2-2 and V is TRBV20-1; TRBD1 agrees at 11 bases. The CDR3 extends over 15 amino acids. V lost 2 bases to trimming and J lost 4 bases; unmatched junction nucleotides: 3. Germline CDR1 is DFQATT and CDR2 is SNEGSKA (reference sequence). The CDR3 DNA reads TGCAGTGCTAGAACTGGGACAGGGGGCACCGGGGAGCTGTTTTTT. Amino acids: CSARTGTGGTGELFF.

The V and J genes are TRBV19 and TRBJ1-1; 8 positions agree with TRBD1. V lost 4 bases and J lost 9; bases outside the gene matches: 4. Germline assignment: CDR1 LNHDA and CDR2 SQIVND (reference sequence). This CDR3 spans 12 amino acids. This chain's CDR3 is CASSTDRGKAFF. Here the CDR3 DNA reads TGTGCCAGTAGTACCGACAGGGGTAAAGCTTTCTTT.

The V call is TRBV5-1, the J call TRBJ2-3; TRBD2 matches 9 bases. V lost 1 base to trimming and J lost 4 bases; unmatched junction nucleotides: 4. CDR3 size: 15 residues. Germline values: CDR1 SGHRS, CDR2 YFSETQ. In nucleotides, the CDR3 is TGCGCCAGCAGCTTGTCTAGCGGGGCCCCAGATACGCAGTATTTT. Protein product: CASSLSSGAPDTQYF.

The V and J genes are TRBV4-2 and TRBJ2-3; D is unclear. V dropped 5 bases and J dropped 0 bases, with 12 bases sitting between them. This CDR3 spans 15 amino acids. Germline lookup yields CDR1 LGHNA and CDR2 YNFKEQ. This CDR3 is CASSIRSASTDTQYF. The CDR3 bases are TGTGCCAGCAGCATCCGGTCAGCTAGCACAGATACGCAGTATTTT.

This clonotype was seen more than once but under ten times. V is TRBV10-3 and J is TRBJ2-3; 9 positions match TRBD2. Unmatched junction bases numbered 2, after V lost 0 bases and J lost 1 base. Looked up from germline, CDR1 is ENHRY and CDR2 is SYGVKD. The CDR3 is made up of 16 amino acids. The CDR3 DNA sequence: TGTGCCATCAGTGAGTCAAGGACTAGCGGCACAGATACGCAGTATTTT. Amino acids: CAISESRTSGTDTQYF.

The genes are TRBV12-3 or TRBV12-4 and TRBJ2-4; perhaps TRBD2 as D (6 bases). Trimming pared 5 bases from V and 1 base from J, leaving 9 bases between. The CDR3 extends over 14 amino acids. The CDR3 sequence: CASSLREAKNIQYF. As DNA, the CDR3 is TGTGCCAGCAGTCTTCGGGAGGCCAAAAACATTCAGTACTTC.

The genes are TRBV29-1 and TRBJ2-3; D remains ambiguous. CDR3 length: 14 amino acids. V gave up 4 bases and J gave up 2 bases, with 13 bases separating them. The V gene's germline CDR1 is SQVTM and CDR2 ANQGSEA. The CDR3 nucleotides are TGCAGCGTTGGGGCTGGGGTACTCACAGATACGCAGTATTTT. This gives the protein CSVGAGVLTDTQYF.

This clonotype was counted at least ten times. The chain has TRBV5-1 and TRBJ2-1, with D unresolved. Trimming took off 4 bases at V and 6 bases at J, with 11 bases between the two ends. CDR3 length: 13 residues. Germline-derived CDR1 and CDR2 are SGHRS and YFSETQ. CDR3 protein: CASSGHPINEQFF. CDR3 bases: TGCGCCAGCAGCGGCCACCCAATCAATGAGCAGTTCTTC.

This chain uses TRBV11-2 with TRBJ2-7; tentative D call: TRBD2 (6 bases). V was cut by 3 bases and J by 6 bases, with 15 bases left in between. This CDR3 region has 14 residues. Germline CDR1 reads SGHAT; CDR2 reads FQNNGV. CDR3: CASSLGGRLSEQYF. The CDR3 DNA sequence: TGTGCCAGCAGCTTGGGTGGGAGGCTTAGCGAGCAGTACTTC.

The chain is built from TRBV11-2 and TRBJ2-5; no reliable D call. Germline lookup yields CDR1 SGHAT and CDR2 FQNNGV. Trimming removed 4 bases at V and 2 bases at J, with 8 bases between. This CDR3 has 13 amino acids. The CDR3 protein is CASSSSTQETQYF. The CDR3 region has the DNA TGTGCCAGCAGCTCGAGTACACAAGAGACCCAGTACTTC.

The chain combines TRBV5-1 with TRBJ2-1, with 9 bases lining up with TRBD1. J gave up 6 bases and V 4 bases, and 5 bases lay outside the gene matches. Germline V gene data show CDR1 as SGHRS and CDR2 as YFSETQ. The CDR3 consists of 14 residues. The DNA for the CDR3 is TGCGCCAGCAGCCCACAGGGGGCTGGCAATGAGCAGTTCTTC. It encodes CASSPQGAGNEQFF. The whole variable domain, remainder taken from reference TRBV5-1 and TRBJ2-1, is KAGVTQTPRYLIKTRGQQVTLSCSPISGHRSVSWYQQTPGQGLQFLFEYFSETQRNKGNFPGRFSGRQFSNSRSEMNVSTLELGDSALYLCASSPQGAGNEQFFGPGTRLTVL.

The chain's CDR3 is CSARGPGTPGGEQYV. CDR3 DNA: TGCAGTGCTAGGGGTCCTGGGACTCCAGGAGGCGAGCAGTACGTC. This rearrangement joins TRBV20-1 to TRBJ2-7, with a possible D match to TRBD2 (6 bases). Trimming removed 3 bases from V and 6 bases from J, with 21 bases in between. CDR1 DFQATT and CDR2 SNEGSKA come from the germline V gene (reference sequence). This CDR3 contains 15 residues.

The chain carries TRBV28 and TRBJ1-2; 7 nucleotides agree with TRBD1. The CDR3 has 18 residues. Losses at the gene ends were 2 bases for V and 2 bases for J; bases not matched to a gene: 14. Germline V gene sequence: CDR1 MDHEN, CDR2 SYDVKM. The CDR3 loop is CASSLGQDYFHSNYGYTF. For the CDR3, the DNA is TGTGCCAGCAGTTTAGGACAGGACTACTTTCATTCCAACTATGGCTACACCTTC.

This clonotype turned up a few times. V usage is TRBV20-1 and J usage is TRBJ2-3; 8 positions agree with TRBD2. This CDR3 has 20 amino acids. V trimming: 2 bases; J trimming: 6 bases; junction bases outside the gene matches: 25. Looked up from germline, CDR1 is DFQATT and CDR2 is SNEGSKA (reference sequence). The CDR3 sequence is CSARPPGTRPQTRLRDTQYF. CDR3 nucleotides: TGCAGTGCTAGACCACCAGGGACTAGACCCCAAACACGACTCAGGGATACGCAGTATTTT.

The chain recombines TRBV20-1 with TRBJ2-1; D might be TRBD1 (6 bases). CDR3 length: 13 amino acids. V lost 3 bases and J lost 8, with 14 bases in between. Per the germline V gene, CDR1 is DFQATT and CDR2 is SNEGSKA (reference sequence). CDR3 in DNA: TGCAGTGCTAGCGAGAGGGGGATCGATGAGCAGTTCTTC. Protein: CSASERGIDEQFF.